The rows below give T cell receptor beta chains drawn from one sample of a study of early T cells in non-severe SARS-CoV-2 infection. TCRdb re-derived calls from the 5' RACE reads in MiXCR, one entry per CDR3 protein. The table records 35,000 to 50,000 distinct CDR3 sequences, roughly 6.6% of them present only once. Sequenced sample: whole blood. These receptors were taken from an adult who was a healthcare worker with PCR-confirmed SARS-CoV-2 infection or an uninfected control (not recorded which). Both conserved end residues are part of each CDR3.

>TRBJ1-2|15|TRBV5-4
CASSLARGRAYGYTF
>TRBJ1-1|14|TRBV12-3/TRBV12-4
CASRFRQGPTEAFF
>TRBJ2-3|14|TRBV7-6
CASSPGQGLDTQYF
>TRBJ2-6|15|TRBV18
CASSLGGAGANVLTF
>TRBJ1-2|12|TRBV7-9
CASSLDHNGYTF
>TRBJ1-1|18|TRBV21-1
CASSKRVKTGTGGTEAFF
>TRBJ2-7|16|TRBV5-1
CASSLVRLAGVYEQYF
>TRBJ2-3|13|TRBV4-2
CASSQELSDTQYF
>TRBJ1-1|15|TRBV7-6
CASSFQGQGDTEAFF
>TRBJ1-4|16|TRBV19
CASSIGTGTYLEKLFF
>TRBJ2-2|15|TRBV7-9
CASGLAGAHTGELFF
>TRBJ2-3|15|TRBV10-1
CASSSPGGSTDTQYF